One and the same sample provided the 29 T cell receptor beta chains below, sequenced in a study of T cell changes during pregnancy in multiple sclerosis. Only in-frame clones appear in the TCRdb table, and some are missing; sequencing was by immunoSEQ multiplex PCR. The table records 35,000 to 45,000 clones, over 75% of them present only once. This specimen consisted of CD8+ T cells from peripheral blood mononuclear cells, obtained in the first trimester of pregnancy. The receptors come from a female donor with multiple sclerosis, enrolled in a pregnancy study.

This chain joins TRBV2 and TRBJ2-3; perhaps TRBD1 as D (6 bases). The germline gives CDR1 SNHLY, CDR2 FYNNEI. Between the trimmed V and J ends, which lost 4 bases and 3 bases, there was a span of 14 bases. CDR3 length equals 15 residues. The CDR3, as DNA: TGTGCCAGCAGTGCCGGACAGTTGGTAACAGATACGCAGTATTTT. Its protein product is CASSAGQLVTDTQYF.

There are a few counts of this clone. The gene calls are TRBV6-4 and TRBJ2-3, with 7 bases that match TRBD2. Losses at the gene ends were 2 bases for V and 1 base for J; bases not matched to a gene: 0. The CDR3 has 14 residues. The germline CDR1 and CDR2 sequences are MRHNA and SNTAGT. DNA of the CDR3: TGTGCCAGCAGTGACACTAGCGGCACAGATACGCAGTATTTT. It is translated as CASSDTSGTDTQYF.

The chain combines TRBV9 with TRBJ1-2; TRBD1 matches 7 bases. The ends lost 4 bases at V and 6 bases at J; junction bases unmatched: 12. Germline CDR1 and CDR2: SGDLS and YYNGEE. The length of the CDR3 is 15 residues. The CDR3 DNA follows: TGTGCCAGCAGCCCCGGGACAGTACGAATTAATGGCTACACCTTC. It encodes CASSPGTVRINGYTF.

The V gene is TRBV4-1, the J gene TRBJ2-7, with D tentatively TRBD1 (6 bases). The germline gives CDR1 MGHRA, CDR2 YSYEKL. V was clipped by 7 bases and J by 3 bases, with 25 bases between them. The CDR3 has 17 amino acids. DNA of the CDR3: TGCGCCAGCATCAGCCAGCTCGGGGCAGGGGAGTACTACGAGCAGTACTTC. It translates to CASISQLGAGEYYEQYF.

This sequence joins TRBV4-3 and TRBJ2-1; 8 bases map to TRBD2. The germline V gene encodes CDR1 LGHNA and CDR2 YSLEER. Trimming took 4 bases from V and 4 from J; bases not matched to a gene: 6. The CDR3 loop spans 15 amino acids. CDR3 coding DNA: TGCGCCAGCAGCCTAAGCGGGGGAGATTACAATGAGCAGTTCTTC. This gives the protein CASSLSGGDYNEQFF.

The genes are TRBV7-9 and TRBJ2-1; 9 bases line up with TRBD1. Per the germline V gene, CDR1 is SEHNR and CDR2 is FQNEAQ (reference sequence). The trim removed 5 bases at V and 0 bases at J, leaving 11 bases unmatched. This CDR3 spans 18 amino acids. CDR3 bases: TGTGCCAGCAGCCCCGGACAGGGGATCGAGAGCTCCTACAATGAGCAGTTCTTC. Its translation: CASSPGQGIESSYNEQFF.

V gene TRBV7-9 combines with J gene TRBJ2-7; TRBD1 agrees at 7 bases. V shed 8 bases, J shed 6 bases, and the junction held 7 bases outside the gene matches. CDR1 is SEHNR and CDR2 is FQNEAQ in the germline V gene (reference sequence). This CDR3 contains 12 residues. CDR3: CASAGQDVEQYF. The DNA of the CDR3 is TGTGCCAGCGCCGGACAGGACGTCGAGCAGTACTTC.

This chain joins TRBV9 and TRBJ2-3; 7 nucleotides align to TRBD1. V lost 4 bases to trimming and J lost 2 bases; unmatched junction nucleotides: 10. This CDR3 contains 16 residues. The germline CDR1 and CDR2 sequences are SGDLS and YYNGEE. The CDR3 DNA follows: TGTGCCAGCAGCTCCCGCTTAGACAGGGTCACAGATACGCAGTATTTT. Residues: CASSSRLDRVTDTQYF.

The chain joins TRBV9 to TRBJ2-5, with a weak D call TRBD2 (5 bases). The V end was cut by 3 bases, the J end by 4 bases, with 16 bases between. CDR3 size: 15 residues. Germline lookup yields CDR1 SGDLS and CDR2 YYNGEE. This CDR3 reads CASSASASRGETQYF. Here the CDR3 DNA reads TGTGCCAGCAGCGCTTCGGCTAGCCGGGGAGAGACCCAGTACTTC. Full variable domain (outside the CDR3, taken from reference TRBV9 and TRBJ2-5): DSGVTQTPKHLITATGQRVTLRCSPRSGDLSVYWYQQSLDQGLQFLIQYYNGEERAKGNILERFSAQQFPDLHSELNLSSLELGDSALYFCASSASASRGETQYFGPGTRLLVL.

The count of this clone is one. This chain uses TRBV19 with TRBJ2-5; D is perhaps TRBD2 (5 bases). V dropped 4 bases and J dropped 5 bases, with 11 bases sitting between them. This CDR3 has 13 residues. Germline V CDR1 and CDR2: LNHDA, SQIVND (reference sequence). For the CDR3, the DNA is TGTGCCAGTAGTAAAAGACCGGGGGAGACCCAGTACTTC. Its translation is CASSKRPGETQYF.

CDR3 nucleotides: TGTGCCAGCAGCGTGTGGGGACAGCAAGAGACCCAGTACTTC. It yields the protein CASSVWGQQETQYF. The chain uses TRBV9 and TRBJ2-5, with 7 bases identical to TRBD1. Per germline, CDR1 SGDLS and CDR2 YYNGEE. Unmatched junction bases numbered 3, after V lost 2 bases and J lost 2 bases. This CDR3 comprises 14 residues.

A few counts support this clone. The chain carries TRBV5-5 and TRBJ1-5; 10 bases line up with TRBD1. V lost 3 bases, J lost 6 bases, and 6 bases stayed unmatched. There are 15 residues in the CDR3. From germline, CDR1 is SGHKS and CDR2 YYEKEE (reference sequence). The CDR3 nucleotides are TGTGCCAGCAGCTCGAGGACAGGGGGAGGTCAGCCCCAGCATTTT. It translates to CASSSRTGGGQPQHF.

The chain links TRBV9 to TRBJ2-7; possibly TRBD2 for D (7 bases). The CDR3 covers 13 residues. The V gene's germline CDR1 is SGDLS and CDR2 YYNGEE. The V and J ends lost 4 bases and 7 bases respectively, with 15 bases between them. This CDR3 is CASSISGEGEQYF. The CDR3, as DNA: TGTGCCAGCAGCATCTCAGGGGAGGGTGAGCAGTACTTC.

This chain joins TRBV27 and TRBJ2-3; D is uncertain. Germline values: CDR1 MNHEY, CDR2 SMNVEV (reference sequence). The ends were cut back, 10 bases at V and 7 bases at J, with 12 bases in the middle. The CDR3 totals 11 residues. The CDR3 DNA sequence: TGTGCCACATCGTCCGGGTATACGCAGTATTTT. It specifies CATSSGYTQYF.

The chain uses TRBV7-8 and TRBJ1-5; D gene unclear. V dropped 5 bases and J dropped 5 bases, with 16 bases sitting between them. Germline assignment: CDR1 SGHVS and CDR2 FQNEAQ. CDR3 length: 15 amino acids. The CDR3 DNA sequence: TGTGCCAGCAGCCGAGGCCTGGGTGATTATCAGCCCCAGCATTTT. Amino acid sequence: CASSRGLGDYQPQHF.

The chain employs TRBV30 and TRBJ2-6, with a possible D match to TRBD2 (6 bases). Germline CDR1 and CDR2: GTSNPN and SVGIG (reference sequence). CDR3 length: 14 residues. V lost 5 bases and J lost 4, with 12 bases in between. The CDR3 DNA reads TGTGCCTGGGGGGGAGGATCCGGGGCCAACGTCCTGACTTTC. Protein product: CAWGGGSGANVLTF.

This rearrangement joins TRBV4-3 to TRBJ2-5, with 12 bases identical to TRBD2. From germline, CDR1 is LGHNA and CDR2 YSLEER. The CDR3 is made up of 16 amino acids. V gave up 0 bases and J gave up 4 bases; unmatched junction bases: 3. The CDR3 DNA reads TGCGCCAGCAGCCAAGATCCTAGCGGGGGGGCAGAGACCCAGTACTTC. Protein product: CASSQDPSGGAETQYF.

This clone was detected only once. This chain uses TRBV15 with TRBJ1-1, with D tentatively TRBD1 (5 bases). The CDR3 totals 13 residues. CDR1 is LNHNV and CDR2 is YYDKDF in the germline V gene (reference sequence). V lost 3 bases and J 2 bases, leaving 7 bases between the germline ends. Here the CDR3 reads CATSSRVNTEAFF. CDR3 DNA sequence: TGTGCCACCAGCAGCAGGGTCAACACTGAAGCTTTCTTT.

The V and J genes are TRBV6-1 and TRBJ2-2; unclear D gene. The CDR3 has 13 residues. Looked up from germline, CDR1 is MNHNS and CDR2 is SASEGT. With 5 bases removed from V and 3 bases from J, the gap between germline ends came to 7 bases. The CDR3 region has the DNA TGTGCCAGCAGTCAAACTGACACCGGGGAGCTGTTTTTT. Translation gives CASSQTDTGELFF.

This sequence joins TRBV4-1 and TRBJ1-3; tentative D call: TRBD1 (5 bases). Deletions cut 0 bases from V and 2 bases from J, with 8 bases between. The CDR3 is 15 residues long. The germline CDR1 and CDR2 sequences are MGHRA and YSYEKL. CDR3 bases: TGCGCCAGCAGCCAAGATCGGGGGACTGGAAACACCATATATTTT. This codes for CASSQDRGTGNTIYF.

This clone counts as medium-sized. The V gene is TRBV7-9, the J gene TRBJ2-1, with 10 positions matching TRBD2. CDR3 size: 17 residues. The V and J ends lost 5 bases and 6 bases, in that order; junction bases with no gene match: 13. The germline CDR1 and CDR2 sequences are SEHNR and FQNEAQ (reference sequence). The CDR3 is CASSPRGAGGPINEQFF. CDR3 nucleotides: TGTGCCAGCAGCCCCCGGGGAGCGGGGGGGCCCATCAATGAGCAGTTCTTC.

The rearrangement joins TRBV9 to TRBJ1-2; TRBD1 matches at 8 bases. This CDR3 region has 18 residues. With 0 bases clipped from V and 4 bases from J, the junction kept 14 bases outside the gene matches. The germline V gene has CDR1 SGDLS and CDR2 YYNGEE. The CDR3 nucleotides are TGTGCCAGCAGCGTAGGGGGTTGGGACAGGTCGCTTAGCTATGGCTACACCTTC. This gives the protein CASSVGGWDRSLSYGYTF. The complete variable domain, with remaining parts taken from reference TRBV9 and TRBJ1-2, reads DSGVTQTPKHLITATGQRVTLRCSPRSGDLSVYWYQQSLDQGLQFLIQYYNGEERAKGNILERFSAQQFPDLHSELNLSSLELGDSALYFCASSVGGWDRSLSYGYTFGSGTRLTVV.

The chain carries TRBV7-2 and TRBJ2-2; 9 bases map to TRBD1. Germline V gene lookup returns CDR1 SGHTA and CDR2 FQGNSA. The junction had 7 bases not matched to a gene; V was cut back by 4 bases and J by 4 bases. The CDR3 sequence is 16 residues long. CDR3 amino acids: CASSSPRDRVTGELFF. The CDR3 coding sequence is TGTGCCAGCAGCTCGCCCCGGGACAGGGTCACCGGGGAGCTGTTTTTT. Together with reference TRBV7-2 and TRBJ2-2, the CDR3 gives the full variable domain: GAGVSQSPSNKVTEKGKDVELRCDPISGHTALYWYRQSLGQGLEFLIYFQGNSAPDKSGLPSDRFSAERTGGSVSTLTIQRTQQEDSAVYLCASSSPRDRVTGELFFGEGSRLTVL.

The chain employs TRBV5-1 and TRBJ1-1, with D perhaps TRBD1 (6 bases). The V gene lost 2 bases and the J gene lost 0 bases, with 17 bases spanning the gap. From germline, CDR1 is SGHRS and CDR2 YFSETQ. The CDR3 length is 17 residues. CDR3 region: CASSFNQGGTMNTEAFF. The CDR3 nucleotides read TGCGCCAGCAGCTTTAATCAAGGGGGAACCATGAACACTGAAGCTTTCTTT.

The rearrangement uses TRBV2 and TRBJ1-2, with TRBD1 identical over 7 bases. CDR1 is SNHLY and CDR2 is FYNNEI in the germline V gene. The V gene end was trimmed by 8 bases and the J gene end by 0 bases; junction bases not matched to a gene: 3. The CDR3 loop spans 13 amino acids. The CDR3 nucleotides read TGTGCCAGCTGGGACAGCGCTAACTATGGCTACACCTTC. It is translated as CASWDSANYGYTF.

This chain uses TRBV5-4 with TRBJ1-1; 8 bases map to TRBD1. The CDR3 totals 13 residues. Per the germline V gene, CDR1 is SGHNT and CDR2 is YYREEE (reference sequence). The J segment lost 8 bases and the V segment lost 4 bases, leaving 7 bases of the junction unmatched. The CDR3 DNA reads TGTGCCAGCAGCGTGGACAGGGCTGGGGAAGCTTTCTTT. Its translation: CASSVDRAGEAFF.

The chain employs TRBV28 and TRBJ1-5, with D perhaps TRBD1 (6 bases). Germline CDR1 reads MDHEN; CDR2 reads SYDVKM. The CDR3 is made up of 13 amino acids. The germline V and J ends were trimmed by 3 bases and 6 bases, with 9 bases remaining between them. The CDR3 nucleotides read TGTGCCAGCAGTTTCACAGGGTTTCAGCCCCAGCATTTT. This encodes CASSFTGFQPQHF.

The chain couples TRBV21-1 to TRBJ1-1. TRBV21-1 is an annotated pseudogene. The CDR3 contains 15 residues. The CDR3 spells CASSPKRPKNTEAFF. The CDR3 DNA reads as TGTGCCAGCAGCCCCAAGCGCCCCAAGAACACTGAAGCTTTCTTT.

CDR3 region: CASSSGGQGPVAFF. The CDR3 DNA is TGCGCCAGCAGCTCAGGGGGACAGGGCCCGGTCGCTTTCTTT. The V call is TRBV5-1, the J call TRBJ1-1; 9 bases align to TRBD1. The junction had 11 bases not matched to a gene; V was cut back by 3 bases and J by 11 bases. Germline lookup yields CDR1 SGHRS and CDR2 YFSETQ. CDR3 length equals 14 residues. The full variable domain, with the rest looked up from reference TRBV5-1 and TRBJ1-1, is KAGVTQTPRYLIKTRGQQVTLSCSPISGHRSVSWYQQTPGQGLQFLFEYFSETQRNKGNFPGRFSGRQFSNSRSEMNVSTLELGDSALYLCASSSGGQGPVAFFGQGTRLTVV.